One and the same sample provided the 16 T cell receptor beta chains below, sequenced in a study of cytomegalovirus exposure and HLA in healthy donors. PCR used 60 Vbeta primers and 13 Jbeta primers. This table comes from immunoSEQ multiplex PCR, and its TCRdb copy is limited to in-frame clones, with some not included. The sample holds 50,000 to 60,000 clones, over 60% seen once. What was sequenced was PBMCs. The receptor set was obtained from a woman aged 40 to 50 in good health and CMV-seropositive.

CDR3 loop: CASSPYSGLLNSPLHF. As DNA, the CDR3 is TGTGCCAGCAGCCCTTACTCGGGTCTTCTTAATTCACCCCTCCACTTT. The gene calls are TRBV7-2 and TRBJ1-6; D is unresolved. Germline CDR1 and CDR2: SGHTA and FQGNSA. The CDR3 extends over 16 amino acids. V was cut by 5 bases and J by 6 bases, with 17 bases left in between. Full variable domain (missing parts from reference TRBV7-2 and TRBJ1-6): GAGVSQSPSNKVTEKGKDVELRCDPISGHTALYWYRQSLGQGLEFLIYFQGNSAPDKSGLPSDRFSAERTGGSVSTLTIQRTQQEDSAVYLCASSPYSGLLNSPLHFGNGTRLTVT.

This chain connects TRBV7-7 to TRBJ2-5; a weak D match, TRBD2 (6 bases). The CDR3 length is 16 residues. The germline gives CDR1 SSHAT, CDR2 FNYEAQ (reference sequence). Trimming shortened V by 3 bases and J by 5 bases, and 19 bases separated the two germline ends. CDR3 sequence: CASSLGGGTAGETQYF. The CDR3 coding sequence is TGTGCCAGCAGCTTGGGAGGCGGGACTGCCGGCGAGACCCAGTACTTC.

The J gene is TRBJ2-7, the V gene TRBV27; TRBD1 might be the D (6 bases). V was trimmed by 7 bases and J by 2 bases, leaving 12 bases between them. The CDR3 totals 13 residues. CDR1 and CDR2 from the germline V gene are MNHEY and SMNVEV (reference sequence). The CDR3 sequence is CASTKTGTYEQYF. The CDR3 region has the DNA TGTGCCAGCACGAAGACAGGAACCTACGAGCAGTACTTC.

CDR3 region: CASSGLAGIQETQYF. CDR3 coding DNA: TGCGCCAGCAGCGGACTAGCGGGGATTCAAGAGACCCAGTACTTC. The chain combines TRBV5-1 with TRBJ2-5; 12 bases fit TRBD2. The CDR3 consists of 15 residues. CDR1 is SGHRS, CDR2 YFSETQ, per germline. The ends lost 4 bases at V and 2 bases at J; junction bases unmatched: 3.

This chain joins TRBV30 and TRBJ2-7; TRBD1 is a possible D gene (5 bases). Germline V lookup: CDR1 GTSNPN, CDR2 SVGIG (reference sequence). Trimming shortened V by 1 base and J by 7 bases, and 17 bases separated the two germline ends. The length of the CDR3 is 14 residues. CDR3 amino acids: CAWSGQPVGWEQYF. The CDR3 DNA is TGTGCCTGGAGTGGACAGCCTGTTGGATGGGAGCAGTACTTC.

The chain combines TRBV5-1 with TRBJ2-5; D is perhaps TRBD1 (6 bases). V was shortened by 3 bases and J by 4 bases, with 10 bases between the two germline ends. The CDR3 spans 13 residues. The germline V gene encodes CDR1 SGHRS and CDR2 YFSETQ. CDR3 in amino acids: CASSSRQVETQYF. The CDR3 DNA is TGCGCCAGCAGCTCCCGACAGGTAGAGACCCAGTACTTC.

The chain links TRBV7-6 to TRBJ2-1; D possibly corresponds to TRBD2 (6 bases). CDR3 length: 14 amino acids. V lost 3 bases, J lost 8 bases, and 14 bases lay in between. Germline assignment: CDR1 SGHVS and CDR2 FNYEAQ. DNA for the CDR3: TGTGCCAGCAGCTTTCGGACTATTCTCGATGAGCAGTTCTTC. Its protein product is CASSFRTILDEQFF.

This clone has more than one count but fewer than ten. This sequence joins TRBV2 and TRBJ2-3; a possible D gene is TRBD1 (5 bases). The CDR3 covers 13 residues. Trimming shortened V by 4 bases and J by 2 bases, and 7 bases separated the two germline ends. Germline V CDR1 and CDR2: SNHLY, FYNNEI. The CDR3 protein is CASSATVTDTQYF. CDR3 coding DNA: TGTGCCAGCAGTGCGACAGTCACAGATACGCAGTATTTT.

This rearrangement joins TRBV30 to TRBJ1-1; D may be TRBD1 (6 bases). Germline values: CDR1 GTSNPN, CDR2 SVGIG (reference sequence). The CDR3 spans 13 residues. Between the trimmed V and J ends, which lost 7 bases and 2 bases, there was a span of 14 bases. CDR3 sequence reads: CAYYRVFNTEAFF. In DNA, the CDR3 is TGTGCCTATTACAGGGTCTTCAACACTGAAGCTTTCTTT.

This CDR3 is CASSLDGQGLGNEQFF. For the CDR3, the DNA is TGCGCCAGCAGCTTGGACGGACAGGGTCTGGGCAATGAGCAGTTCTTC. The rearrangement uses TRBV5-1 and TRBJ2-1; 8 bases are a match to TRBD1. The CDR3 is made up of 16 amino acids. The junction had 8 bases not matched to a gene; V was cut back by 0 bases and J by 6 bases. CDR1 and CDR2 from the germline V gene are SGHRS and YFSETQ. Based on the CDR3 plus reference TRBV5-1 and TRBJ2-1, the full variable domain is KAGVTQTPRYLIKTRGQQVTLSCSPISGHRSVSWYQQTPGQGLQFLFEYFSETQRNKGNFPGRFSGRQFSNSRSEMNVSTLELGDSALYLCASSLDGQGLGNEQFFGPGTRLTVL.

Notes on this clone: The sample contains more than one DNA sequence encoding this CDR3. The chain's CDR3 is CASTLNTEAFF. Here the CDR3 DNA reads TGTGCCAGCACCTTGAACACTGAAGCTTTCTTT. This chain uses TRBV6-1 with TRBJ1-1; D remains unclear. Germline values: CDR1 MNHNS, CDR2 SASEGT. CDR3 length: 11 residues. Trimming pared 7 bases from V and 0 bases from J, leaving 3 bases between.

J is TRBJ1-1 and V is TRBV18; D not resolved. Looked up from germline, CDR1 is KGHSH and CDR2 is LQKENI. V was clipped by 2 bases and J by 4 bases, with 11 bases between them. The CDR3 length is 14 residues. As DNA, the CDR3 is TGTGCCAGCTCACCATCCGGGAGAGGCACTGAAGCTTTCTTT. It is translated as CASSPSGRGTEAFF.

This chain uses TRBV18 with TRBJ2-7; TRBD1 agrees at 9 bases. This CDR3 has 17 amino acids. V gave up 7 bases and J gave up 1 base; unmatched junction bases: 14. Per the germline V gene, CDR1 is KGHSH and CDR2 is LQKENI. The CDR3 bases are TGTGCCAGCTTCCCGGACAGGGGCCGTATCGGATCCTACGAGCAGTACTTC. This encodes CASFPDRGRIGSYEQYF.

In its sample, this clone was seen a few times. V gene TRBV7-7 combines with J gene TRBJ2-5; 8 bases agree with TRBD2. The CDR3 sequence is 16 residues long. V gave up 5 bases and J gave up 2 bases; unmatched junction bases: 10. The germline V gene encodes CDR1 SSHAT and CDR2 FNYEAQ (reference sequence). Here the CDR3 DNA reads TGTGCCAGCAGCCAGGCGGGGGGAACAAAACAAGAGACCCAGTACTTC. This encodes CASSQAGGTKQETQYF.

The chain is built from TRBV7-9 and TRBJ2-1; weak D call: TRBD2 (5 bases). Germline V gene sequence: CDR1 SEHNR, CDR2 FQNEAQ (reference sequence). The CDR3 has 14 amino acids. The V end lost 5 bases, the J end lost 7 bases, and 15 bases lay between the germline ends. DNA of the CDR3: TGTGCCAGCAGCCCCCCCCCGGGCGGGAATGAGCAGTTCTTC. Translation: CASSPPPGGNEQFF.

As regards this clone: The sample carries other DNA sequences with the same CDR3. The chain is built from TRBV6-5 and TRBJ1-2, with 9 bases lining up with TRBD1. V dropped 1 base and J dropped 8; count of bases not matched to a gene: 2. This CDR3 region has 13 residues. CDR1 is MNHEY, CDR2 SVGAGI, per germline. The CDR3 DNA is TGTGCCAGCAGTTACTGGACAGGGGAAGGCTACACCTTC. Its translation is CASSYWTGEGYTF.